Sequencing of this T cell receptor beta chain was carried out in a study of CD8+ T cells in alopecia areata. Points from the study as a whole: Researchers report lesional scalp, most notably alopecia totalis/universalis, outstripped normal scalp in clonality.

Extracted RNA was reverse transcribed, and the resulting cDNA served as sequencing template. Profiling relied on immunoSEQ multiplex PCR, and the TCRdb table lists in-frame clones only, not all of them. The table has roughly 120,000 clones, under 40% seen once. This clone has only a few counts. Its target is unknown. The CDR3 spans 15 residues. The V and J ends lost 1 base and 6 bases respectively, with 15 bases between them. Germline V gene lookup returns CDR1 SEHNR and CDR2 FQNEAQ (reference sequence). This sequence originates from a human donor with alopecia areata. The chain uses TRBV7-9 and TRBJ1-1; D is ambiguous. Material: CD4+ T cells sorted from blood. The CDR3 loop reads CASSLGTPVNAEAFF. CDR3 bases: TGTGCCAGCAGCTTAGGGACCCCAGTCAATGCTGAAGCTTTCTTT.